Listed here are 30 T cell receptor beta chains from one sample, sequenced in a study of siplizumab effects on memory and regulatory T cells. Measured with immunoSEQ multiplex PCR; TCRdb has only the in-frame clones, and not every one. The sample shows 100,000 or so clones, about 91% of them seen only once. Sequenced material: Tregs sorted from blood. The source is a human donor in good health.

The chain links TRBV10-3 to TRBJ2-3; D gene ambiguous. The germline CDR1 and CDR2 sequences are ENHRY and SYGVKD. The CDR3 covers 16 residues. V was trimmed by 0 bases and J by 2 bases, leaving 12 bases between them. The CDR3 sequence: CAISESDSAPTDTQYF. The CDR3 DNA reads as TGTGCCATCAGTGAGTCCGACTCCGCTCCCACAGATACGCAGTATTTT.

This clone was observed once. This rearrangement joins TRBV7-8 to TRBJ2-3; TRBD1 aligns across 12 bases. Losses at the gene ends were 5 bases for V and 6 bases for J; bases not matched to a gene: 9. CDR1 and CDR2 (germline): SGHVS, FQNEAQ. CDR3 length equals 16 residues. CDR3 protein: CASSPPGQGASDTQYF. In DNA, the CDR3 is TGTGCCAGCAGCCCGCCGGGACAGGGGGCAAGTGATACGCAGTATTTT.

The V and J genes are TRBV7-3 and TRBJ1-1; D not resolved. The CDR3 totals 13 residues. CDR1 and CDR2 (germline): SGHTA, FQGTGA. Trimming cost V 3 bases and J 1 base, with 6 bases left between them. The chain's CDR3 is CASSFAENTEAFF. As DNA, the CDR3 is TGTGCCAGCAGCTTCGCCGAGAACACTGAAGCTTTCTTT.

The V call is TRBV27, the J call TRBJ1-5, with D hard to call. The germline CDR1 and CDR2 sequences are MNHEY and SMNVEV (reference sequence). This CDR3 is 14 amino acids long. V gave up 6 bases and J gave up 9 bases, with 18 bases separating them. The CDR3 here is CASSRFPARGPQHF. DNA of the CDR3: TGTGCCAGCAGCCGCTTTCCCGCTCGTGGGCCCCAGCATTTT.

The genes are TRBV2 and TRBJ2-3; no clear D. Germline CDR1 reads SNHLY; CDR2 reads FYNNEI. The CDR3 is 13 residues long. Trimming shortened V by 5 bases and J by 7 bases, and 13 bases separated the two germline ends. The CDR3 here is CASSIGPTNTQYF. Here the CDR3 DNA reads TGTGCCAGCAGTATAGGACCGACGAATACGCAGTATTTT.

The CDR3 DNA sequence: TGCGCCAGCAGCCAAGGGCCGACAGGGTATGGCTACACCTTC. As protein: CASSQGPTGYGYTF. The chain recombines TRBV4-1 with TRBJ1-2; TRBD1 matches at 7 bases. The germline CDR1 and CDR2 sequences are MGHRA and YSYEKL. The CDR3 totals 14 residues. Trimming removed 1 base from V and 5 bases from J; junction bases left unmatched: 4.

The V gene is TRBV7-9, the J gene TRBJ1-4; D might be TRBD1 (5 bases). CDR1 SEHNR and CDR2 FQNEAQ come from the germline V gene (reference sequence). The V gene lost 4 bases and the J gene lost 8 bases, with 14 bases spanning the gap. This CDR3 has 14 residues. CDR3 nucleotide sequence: TGTGCCAGCAGCTCTGACAGCCTAGGGGAAAAACTGTTTTTT. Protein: CASSSDSLGEKLFF.

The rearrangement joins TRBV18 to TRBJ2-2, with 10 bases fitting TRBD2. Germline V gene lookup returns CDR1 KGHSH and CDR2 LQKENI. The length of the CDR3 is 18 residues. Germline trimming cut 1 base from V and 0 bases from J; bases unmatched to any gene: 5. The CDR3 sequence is CASSPQLAGTANTGELFF. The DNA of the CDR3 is TGTGCCAGCTCACCACAACTAGCGGGGACCGCGAACACCGGGGAGCTGTTTTTT. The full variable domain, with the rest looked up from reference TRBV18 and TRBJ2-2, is NAGVMQNPRHLVRRRGQEARLRCSPMKGHSHVYWYRQLPEEGLKFMVYLQKENIIDESGMPKERFSAEFPKEGPSILRIQQVVRGDSAAYFCASSPQLAGTANTGELFFGEGSRLTVL.

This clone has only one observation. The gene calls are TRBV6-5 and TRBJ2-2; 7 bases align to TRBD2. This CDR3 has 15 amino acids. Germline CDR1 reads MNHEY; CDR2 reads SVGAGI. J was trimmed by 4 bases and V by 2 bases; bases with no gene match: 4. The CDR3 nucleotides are TGTGCCAGCAGTTACGTCAGCGGGGTCACCGGGGAGCTGTTTTTT. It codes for CASSYVSGVTGELFF.

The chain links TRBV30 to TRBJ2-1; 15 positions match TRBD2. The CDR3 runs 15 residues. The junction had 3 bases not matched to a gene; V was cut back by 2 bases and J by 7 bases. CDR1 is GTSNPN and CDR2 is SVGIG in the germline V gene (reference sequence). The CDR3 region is CAWSLGTSGRNEQFF. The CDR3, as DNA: TGTGCCTGGAGTCTTGGGACTAGCGGGAGGAATGAGCAGTTCTTC. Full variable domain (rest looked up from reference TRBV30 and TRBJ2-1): SQTIHQWPATLVQPVGSPLSLECTVEGTSNPNLYWYRQAAGRGLQLLFYSVGIGQISSEVPQNLSASRPQDRQFILSSKKLLLSDSGFYLCAWSLGTSGRNEQFFGPGTRLTVL.

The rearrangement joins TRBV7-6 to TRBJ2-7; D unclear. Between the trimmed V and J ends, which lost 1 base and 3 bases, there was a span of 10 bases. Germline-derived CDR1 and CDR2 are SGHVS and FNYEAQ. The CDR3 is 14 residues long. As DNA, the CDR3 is TGTGCCAGCAGCTTAGGAGATACGGGCTACGAGCAGTACTTC. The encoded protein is CASSLGDTGYEQYF.

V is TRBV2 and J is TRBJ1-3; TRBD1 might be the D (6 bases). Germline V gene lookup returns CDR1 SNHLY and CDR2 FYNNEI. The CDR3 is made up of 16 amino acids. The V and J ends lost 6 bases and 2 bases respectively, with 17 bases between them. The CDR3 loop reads CASSQGQSWTGNTIYF. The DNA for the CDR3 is TGTGCCAGCAGCCAAGGACAGTCTTGGACTGGAAACACCATATATTTT. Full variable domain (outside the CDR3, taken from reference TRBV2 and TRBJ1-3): EPEVTQTPSHQVTQMGQEVILRCVPISNHLYFYWYRQILGQKVEFLVSFYNNEISEKSEIFDDQFSVERPDGSNFTLKIRSTKLEDSAMYFCASSQGQSWTGNTIYFGEGSWLTVV.

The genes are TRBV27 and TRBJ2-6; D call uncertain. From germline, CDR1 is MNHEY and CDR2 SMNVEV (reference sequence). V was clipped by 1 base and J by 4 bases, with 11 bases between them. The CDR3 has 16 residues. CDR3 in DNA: TGTGCCAGCAGTTTATTAGTCGGGTCAGGGGCCAACGTCCTGACTTTC. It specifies CASSLLVGSGANVLTF.

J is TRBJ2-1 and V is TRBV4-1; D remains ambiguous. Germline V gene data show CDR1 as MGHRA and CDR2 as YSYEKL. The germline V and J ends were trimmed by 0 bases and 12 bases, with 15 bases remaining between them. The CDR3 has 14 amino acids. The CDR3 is CASSQEATGLGQFF. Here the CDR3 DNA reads TGCGCCAGCAGCCAAGAAGCGACTGGGTTGGGGCAGTTCTTC.

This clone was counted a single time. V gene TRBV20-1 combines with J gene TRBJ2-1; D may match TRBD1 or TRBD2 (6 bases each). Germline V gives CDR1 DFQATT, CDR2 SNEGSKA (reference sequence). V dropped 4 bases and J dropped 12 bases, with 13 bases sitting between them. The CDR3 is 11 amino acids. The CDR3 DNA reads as TGCAGTGCTATACAGGGACTTGTGCAGTTCTTC. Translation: CSAIQGLVQFF.

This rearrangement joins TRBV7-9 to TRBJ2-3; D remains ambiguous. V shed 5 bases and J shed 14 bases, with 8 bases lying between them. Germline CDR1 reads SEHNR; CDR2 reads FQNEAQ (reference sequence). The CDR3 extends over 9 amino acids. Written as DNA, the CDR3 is TGTGCCAGCAGCCCGCTCAGGTATTTT. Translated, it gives CASSPLRYF.

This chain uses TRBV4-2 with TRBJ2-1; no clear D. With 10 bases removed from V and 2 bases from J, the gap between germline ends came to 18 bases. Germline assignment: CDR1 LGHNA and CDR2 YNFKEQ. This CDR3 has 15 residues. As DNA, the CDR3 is TGTGCCACCCAAAGCAGTGGGTCCGCCTACAATGAGCAGTTCTTC. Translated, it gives CATQSSGSAYNEQFF.

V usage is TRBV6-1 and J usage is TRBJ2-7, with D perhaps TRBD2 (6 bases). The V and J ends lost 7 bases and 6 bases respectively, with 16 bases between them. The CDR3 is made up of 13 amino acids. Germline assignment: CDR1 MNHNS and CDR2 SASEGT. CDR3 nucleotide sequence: TGTGCCAGCATGCCAGGGAGGTTGGGCGAGCAGTACTTC. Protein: CASMPGRLGEQYF.

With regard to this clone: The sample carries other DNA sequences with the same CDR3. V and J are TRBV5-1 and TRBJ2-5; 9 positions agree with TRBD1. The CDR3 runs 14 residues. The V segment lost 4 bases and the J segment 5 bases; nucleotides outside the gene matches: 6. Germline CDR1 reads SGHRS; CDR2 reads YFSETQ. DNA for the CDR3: TGCGCCAGCAGCCTCGGGACAGGGAGGGAGACCCAGTACTTC. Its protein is CASSLGTGRETQYF.

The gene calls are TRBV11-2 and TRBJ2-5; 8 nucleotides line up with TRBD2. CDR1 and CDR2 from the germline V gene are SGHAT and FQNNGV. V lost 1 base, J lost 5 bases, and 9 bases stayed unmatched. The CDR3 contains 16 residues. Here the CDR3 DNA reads TGTGCCAGCAGCTTAGGGAGTAGCGGGGAGGGGGAGACCCAGTACTTC. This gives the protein CASSLGSSGEGETQYF.

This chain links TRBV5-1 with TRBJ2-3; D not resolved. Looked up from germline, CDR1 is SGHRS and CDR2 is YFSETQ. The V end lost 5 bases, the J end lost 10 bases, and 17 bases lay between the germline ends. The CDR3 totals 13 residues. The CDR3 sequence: CASSGRPPASQYF. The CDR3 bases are TGCGCCAGCAGTGGAAGGCCCCCGGCGTCGCAGTATTTT.

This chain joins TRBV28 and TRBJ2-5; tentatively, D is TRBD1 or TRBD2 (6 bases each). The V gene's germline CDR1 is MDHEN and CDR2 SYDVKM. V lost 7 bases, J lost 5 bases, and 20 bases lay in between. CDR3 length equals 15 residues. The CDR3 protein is CASTTGRDGRETQYF. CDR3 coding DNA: TGTGCCAGCACCACAGGGCGGGACGGGCGTGAGACCCAGTACTTC.

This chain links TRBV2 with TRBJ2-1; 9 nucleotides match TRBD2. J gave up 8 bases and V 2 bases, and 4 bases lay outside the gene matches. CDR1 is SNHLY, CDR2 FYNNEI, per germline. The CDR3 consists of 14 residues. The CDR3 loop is CASSELAGLDEQFF. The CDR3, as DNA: TGTGCCAGCAGTGAACTAGCGGGACTGGATGAGCAGTTCTTC. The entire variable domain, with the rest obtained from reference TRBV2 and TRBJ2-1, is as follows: EPEVTQTPSHQVTQMGQEVILRCVPISNHLYFYWYRQILGQKVEFLVSFYNNEISEKSEIFDDQFSVERPDGSNFTLKIRSTKLEDSAMYFCASSELAGLDEQFFGPGTRLTVL.

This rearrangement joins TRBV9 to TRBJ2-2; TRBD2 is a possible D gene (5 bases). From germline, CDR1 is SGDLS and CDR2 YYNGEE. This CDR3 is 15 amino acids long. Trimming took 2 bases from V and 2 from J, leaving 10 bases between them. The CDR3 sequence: CASSVYPGNTGELFF. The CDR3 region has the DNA TGTGCCAGCAGCGTTTATCCGGGAAACACCGGGGAGCTGTTTTTT.

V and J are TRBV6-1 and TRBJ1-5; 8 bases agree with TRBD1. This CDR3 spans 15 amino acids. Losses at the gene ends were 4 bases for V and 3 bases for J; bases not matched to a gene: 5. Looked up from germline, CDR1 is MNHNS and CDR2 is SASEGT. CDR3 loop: CASSARTGYNQPQHF. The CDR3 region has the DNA TGTGCCAGCAGTGCCCGGACAGGGTACAATCAGCCCCAGCATTTT.

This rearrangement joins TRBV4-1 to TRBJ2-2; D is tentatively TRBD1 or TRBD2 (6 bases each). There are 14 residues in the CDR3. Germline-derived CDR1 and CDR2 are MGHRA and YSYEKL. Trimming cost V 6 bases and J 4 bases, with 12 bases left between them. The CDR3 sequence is CASREGDFTGELFF. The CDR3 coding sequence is TGCGCCAGCAGAGAGGGGGACTTCACCGGGGAGCTGTTTTTT.

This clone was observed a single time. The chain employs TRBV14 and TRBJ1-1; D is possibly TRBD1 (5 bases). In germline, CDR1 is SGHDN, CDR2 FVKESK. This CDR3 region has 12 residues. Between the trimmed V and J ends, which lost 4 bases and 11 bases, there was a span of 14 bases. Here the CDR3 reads CASSLPGRVAFF. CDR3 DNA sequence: TGTGCCAGCAGCCTCCCAGGGCGAGTGGCTTTCTTT.

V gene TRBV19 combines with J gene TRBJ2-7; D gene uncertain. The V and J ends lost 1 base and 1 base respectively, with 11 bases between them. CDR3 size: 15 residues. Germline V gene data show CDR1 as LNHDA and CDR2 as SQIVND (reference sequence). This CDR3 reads CASSIARSNSYEQYF. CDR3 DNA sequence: TGTGCCAGTAGTATAGCACGCAGCAATTCCTACGAGCAGTACTTC.

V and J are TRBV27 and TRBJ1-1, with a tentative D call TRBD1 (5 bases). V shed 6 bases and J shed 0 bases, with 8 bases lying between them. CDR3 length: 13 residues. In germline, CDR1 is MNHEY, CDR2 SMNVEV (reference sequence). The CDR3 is CASRDNMNTEAFF. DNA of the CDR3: TGTGCCAGCAGGGACAACATGAACACTGAAGCTTTCTTT.

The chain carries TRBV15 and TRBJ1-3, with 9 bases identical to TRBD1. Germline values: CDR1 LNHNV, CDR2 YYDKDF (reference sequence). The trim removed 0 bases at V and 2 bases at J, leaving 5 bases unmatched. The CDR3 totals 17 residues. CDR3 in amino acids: CATSRDPRTGAGNTIYF. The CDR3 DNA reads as TGTGCCACCAGCAGAGACCCAAGGACAGGGGCTGGAAACACCATATATTTT.